This TCR beta chain emerged from a study of regulatory T cells in long-lasting Graves disease. Combining iRepertoire HTBI primers with Arm-PCR of CDR3 regions, the authors built TCR beta libraries. A single record per CDR3 protein comes from TCRdb applying MiXCR to the multiplex PCR reads. The top ten hold 16% of the sample, which has approximately 400,000 distinct CDR3 sequences, just under 15% seen once. Whole-study findings and limits: Persistent patients shared some 2,900 public clonotypes among themselves. Newly diagnosed patients shared fewer, at some 900.

Described time point: newly diagnosed GD, antithyroid drugs for less than 3 months. There was RNA extracted from PBMCs, and the TCR library was made from it. A remark on this clonotype: The antigen is unknown.

Trimming pared 1 base from V and 3 bases from J, leaving 10 bases between. Germline V gives CDR1 MGHRA, CDR2 YSYEKL. The CDR3 consists of 15 residues. These same records also appear under a second study, on T cells in Graves' hyperthyroidism and ophthalmopathy. That source reports: Uncontrolled infection, other autoimmune disease, pregnancy or lactation led to exclusion. First-round RT-PCR of the TCR CDR3 relied on the HTBI primer set. Blood samples included most of the expanded thyroid clonotypes exceeding 0.001.

The rearrangement links TRBV4-1 to TRBJ1-5, with no clear D. This specimen consisted of peripheral blood mononuclear cells (PBMCs), obtained at new diagnosis, from a patient treated with antithyroid drugs. This clonotype was sampled from a woman aged 30 to 39 with Graves disease. The CDR3 region is CASSQAPGINQPQHF. The CDR3 DNA reads as TGCGCCAGCAGCCAAGCCCCCGGGATCAATCAGCCCCAGCATTTT.